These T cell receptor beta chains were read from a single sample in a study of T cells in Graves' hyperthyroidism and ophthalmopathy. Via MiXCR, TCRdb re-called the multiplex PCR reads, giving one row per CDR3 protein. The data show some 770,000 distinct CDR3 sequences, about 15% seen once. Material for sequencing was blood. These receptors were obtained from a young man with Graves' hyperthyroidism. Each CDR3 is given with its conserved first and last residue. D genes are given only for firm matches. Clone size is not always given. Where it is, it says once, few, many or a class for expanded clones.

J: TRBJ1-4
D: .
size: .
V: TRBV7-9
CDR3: CASSLQGTEKLFF
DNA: TGTGCCAGCAGCTTACAGGGTACCGAAAAACTGTTTTTT

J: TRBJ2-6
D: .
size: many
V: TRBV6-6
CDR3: CASSYSHGQTGANVLTF
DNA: TGTGCCAGCAGTTACTCTCACGGACAAACTGGGGCCAACGTCCTGACTTTC

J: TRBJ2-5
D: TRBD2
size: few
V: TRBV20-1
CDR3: CSARGEGLEETQYF
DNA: TGCAGTGCTCGGGGGGAGGGGTTAGAAGAGACCCAGTACTTC

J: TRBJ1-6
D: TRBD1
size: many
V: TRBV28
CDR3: CASSPTGDNSPLHF
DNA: TGTGCCAGCAGCCCAACAGGGGATAATTCACCCCTCCACTTT

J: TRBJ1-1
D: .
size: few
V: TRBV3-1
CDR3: CASSQADSRTEAFF
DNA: TGTGCCAGCAGCCAAGCTGACAGTCGGACTGAAGCTTTCTTT

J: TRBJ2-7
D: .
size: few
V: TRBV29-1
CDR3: CSVEVVNEQYF
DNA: TGCAGCGTTGAAGTAGTCAACGAGCAGTACTTC

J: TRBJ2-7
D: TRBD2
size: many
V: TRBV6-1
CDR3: CASSGRAGGSYEQYF
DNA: TGTGCCAGCAGTGGTCGAGCGGGGGGCTCCTACGAGCAGTACTTC

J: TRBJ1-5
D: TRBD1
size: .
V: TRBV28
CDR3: CASSRGQGWGNQPQHF
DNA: TGTGCCAGCAGCCGGGGACAGGGTTGGGGCAATCAGCCCCAGCATTTT

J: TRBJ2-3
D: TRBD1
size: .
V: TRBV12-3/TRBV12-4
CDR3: CASSARDRVEDTQYF
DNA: TGTGCCAGCAGTGCCCGGGACAGGGTCGAGGATACGCAGTATTTT

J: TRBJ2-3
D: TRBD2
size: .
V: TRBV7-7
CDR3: CASSRSGTGTDTQYF
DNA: TGTGCCAGCAGCCGGAGCGGGACGGGCACAGATACGCAGTATTTT

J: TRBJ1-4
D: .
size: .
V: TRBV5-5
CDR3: CASAGLGGVGEKLFF
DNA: TGTGCCAGCGCAGGCCTCGGGGGAGTAGGGGAAAAACTGTTTTTT

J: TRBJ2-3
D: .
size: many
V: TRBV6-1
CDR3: CASSEQGPLSAAGSTDTQYF
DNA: TGTGCCAGCAGTGAACAGGGTCCCCTATCGGCGGCGGGGAGCACAGATACGCAGTATTTT

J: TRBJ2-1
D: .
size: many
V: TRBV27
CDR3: CASSLGPYSYNEQFF
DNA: TGTGCCAGCAGCCTCGGTCCGTACTCCTACAATGAGCAGTTCTTC

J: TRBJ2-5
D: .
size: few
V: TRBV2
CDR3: CASRTETVQFRYF
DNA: TGTGCCAGCAGGACCGAGACGGTGCAGTTTCGGTACTTC

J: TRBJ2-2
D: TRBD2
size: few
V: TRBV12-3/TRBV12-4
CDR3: CASSLTSGRGRTGELFF
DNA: TGTGCCAGCAGTTTGACTAGCGGGAGGGGAAGAACCGGGGAGCTGTTTTTT

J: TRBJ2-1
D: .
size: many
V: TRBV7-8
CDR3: CASRLGPGPYNEQFF
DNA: TGTGCCAGCAGATTGGGCCCGGGGCCCTACAATGAGCAGTTCTTC

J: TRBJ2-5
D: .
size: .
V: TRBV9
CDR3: CASSVEEETQYF
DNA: TGTGCCAGCAGCGTAGAGGAGGAGACCCAGTACTTC